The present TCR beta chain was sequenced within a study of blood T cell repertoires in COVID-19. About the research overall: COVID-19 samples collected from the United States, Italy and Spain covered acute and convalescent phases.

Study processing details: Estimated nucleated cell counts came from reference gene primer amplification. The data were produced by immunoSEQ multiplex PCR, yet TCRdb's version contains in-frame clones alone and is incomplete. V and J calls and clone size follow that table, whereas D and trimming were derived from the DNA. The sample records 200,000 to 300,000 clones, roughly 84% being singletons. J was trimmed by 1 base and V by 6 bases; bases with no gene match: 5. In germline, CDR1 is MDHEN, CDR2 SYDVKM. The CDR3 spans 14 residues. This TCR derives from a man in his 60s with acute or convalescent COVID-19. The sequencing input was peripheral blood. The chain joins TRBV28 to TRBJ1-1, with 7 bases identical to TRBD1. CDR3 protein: CASRPGTANTEAFF. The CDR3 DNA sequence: TGTGCCAGCAGGCCCGGGACAGCGAACACTGAAGCTTTCTTT.